What follows are 6 T cell receptor beta chains derived from one specimen sequenced in a study of OX40 agonist ivuxolimab in advanced cancers. Some clones are missing from TCRdb's copy, which holds only in-frame ones; the method was immunoSEQ multiplex PCR. The sample comprises about 64,000 clones, around four fifths of which are singletons, and approximately 2.2% rests with the top ten. Sequenced here: CD4+ or CD8+ T cells sorted from blood, sampled in a trial of the OX40 agonist ivuxolimab. These receptors were taken from an adult with an advanced solid tumor such as melanoma, head and neck, liver or kidney cancer.

The table lists this clone with a count of one. This sequence joins TRBV5-4 and TRBJ1-2; 8 nucleotides line up with TRBD1. CDR1 and CDR2 (germline): SGHNT, YYREEE (reference sequence). There are 13 residues in the CDR3. V dropped 4 bases and J dropped 8; count of bases not matched to a gene: 7. CDR3 nucleotides: TGTGCCAGCAGCAAGGGACAGGATAGAGGCTACACCTTC. Its protein is CASSKGQDRGYTF.

The CDR3 bases are TGTGCCTGGACATACCGGGACAGGGGAGGCACTGAAGCTTTCTTT. This encodes CAWTYRDRGGTEAFF. This rearrangement joins TRBV30 to TRBJ1-1, with 10 bases aligning to TRBD1. V was pared by 4 bases and J by 4 bases, with 9 bases of the junction left unmatched. Germline-derived CDR1 and CDR2 are GTSNPN and SVGIG (reference sequence). This CDR3 spans 15 amino acids.

The rearrangement links TRBV25-1 to TRBJ2-5; no definite D call. The CDR3 sequence is 14 residues long. CDR1 and CDR2 from the germline V gene are MGHDK and SYGVNS. Trimming cost V 2 bases and J 4 bases, with 11 bases left between them. CDR3: CASSESPSGETQYF. CDR3 DNA: TGTGCCAGCAGTGAAAGCCCCTCGGGAGAGACCCAGTACTTC. The variable domain in full, with the rest retrieved from reference TRBV25-1 and TRBJ2-5, is EADIYQTPRYLVIGTGKKITLECSQTMGHDKMYWYQQDPGMELHLIHYSYGVNSTEKGDLSSESTVSRIRTEHFPLTLESARPSHTSQYLCASSESPSGETQYFGPGTRLLVL.

The rearrangement uses TRBV6-1 and TRBJ2-7; 7 positions agree with TRBD1. V was clipped by 8 bases and J by 2 bases; unmatched bases: 6. This CDR3 has 13 amino acids. Germline V lookup: CDR1 MNHNS, CDR2 SASEGT. The CDR3 sequence: CASHGQDTYEQYF. In DNA form, the CDR3 reads TGTGCCAGCCACGGACAGGATACCTACGAGCAGTACTTC.

This chain links TRBV19 with TRBJ2-2; TRBD2 is a possible D gene (5 bases). The V end lost 3 bases, the J end lost 3 bases, and 11 bases lay between the germline ends. Germline V gene lookup returns CDR1 LNHDA and CDR2 SQIVND (reference sequence). This CDR3 is 15 amino acids long. DNA for the CDR3: TGTGCCAGTAGTATGGGCAGGAGGTACACCGGGGAGCTGTTTTTT. Protein sequence: CASSMGRRYTGELFF.

J is TRBJ1-2 and V is TRBV7-9; TRBD1 is a possible D gene (5 bases). The length of the CDR3 is 15 residues. The ends were cut back, 5 bases at V and 3 bases at J, with 16 bases in the middle. Germline V gives CDR1 SEHNR, CDR2 FQNEAQ (reference sequence). The CDR3 region is CASSVRDGGDYGYTF. The CDR3 nucleotides read TGTGCCAGCAGCGTCCGGGACGGAGGGGACTATGGCTACACCTTC.